The 5 T cell receptor beta chains below were found in one sample sequenced in a study of response to subunit inactivated influenza vaccine. MiXCR, run by TCRdb on the RT-PCR reads, gives a single entry per CDR3 protein. The sample lists a few hundred thousand distinct CDR3 sequences, around 15% occurring once. Sequenced material: PBMCs from blood, taken roughly 12 days after vaccination. Every receptor here comes from a middle-aged man who received an inactivated influenza vaccine.

This clonotype was counted a few times. The rearrangement joins TRBV27 to TRBJ2-1; 12 bases align to TRBD2. The germline gives CDR1 MNHEY, CDR2 SMNVEV (reference sequence). The CDR3 totals 14 residues. With V trimmed by 10 bases and J by 5 bases, 6 bases remained unmatched. CDR3: CATKTSGSNNEQFF. CDR3 DNA sequence: TGTGCCACAAAGACTAGCGGGAGCAACAATGAGCAGTTCTTC.

V and J are TRBV5-1 and TRBJ2-5; D possibly corresponds to TRBD1 (5 bases). This CDR3 region has 14 residues. The V and J ends lost 6 bases and 1 base respectively, with 13 bases between them. CDR1 is SGHRS, CDR2 YFSETQ, per germline. CDR3 coding DNA: TGCGCCAGCATGGTAGGGGAAAGCCAAGAGACCCAGTACTTC. Protein sequence: CASMVGESQETQYF.

Only a few counts were recorded for this clonotype. The chain links TRBV27 to TRBJ2-1, with D possibly TRBD2 on 7 matching bases. CDR1 is MNHEY and CDR2 is SMNVEV in the germline V gene (reference sequence). V was trimmed by 8 bases and J by 7 bases, leaving 21 bases between them. The CDR3 covers 15 residues. The chain's CDR3 is CASWDLLGGGNEQFF. The CDR3 DNA sequence: TGTGCCAGCTGGGACCTACTAGGGGGAGGGAATGAGCAGTTCTTC.

This chain links TRBV5-1 with TRBJ2-7; 11 bases agree with TRBD1. This CDR3 region has 13 residues. The germline V gene encodes CDR1 SGHRS and CDR2 YFSETQ. The J segment lost 12 bases and the V segment lost 0 bases, leaving 5 bases of the junction unmatched. CDR3 in amino acids: CASSLDGQGALYF. CDR3 DNA sequence: TGCGCCAGCAGCTTGGACGGACAGGGGGCACTGTACTTC.

Ten or more counts support this clonotype. The chain recombines TRBV5-6 with TRBJ2-7; no clear D gene. This CDR3 has 12 amino acids. Germline-derived CDR1 and CDR2 are SGHDT and YYEEEE. V lost 4 bases, J lost 0 bases, and 5 bases lay in between. This chain's CDR3 is CASSAFSYEQYF. CDR3 nucleotide sequence: TGTGCCAGCAGCGCTTTCTCCTACGAGCAGTACTTC. The whole variable domain, filled in from reference TRBV5-6 and TRBJ2-7, reads DAGVTQSPTHLIKTRGQQVTLRCSPKSGHDTVSWYQQALGQGPQFIFQYYEEEERQRGNFPDRFSGHQFPNYSSELNVNALLLGDSALYLCASSAFSYEQYFGPGTRLTVT.